This T cell receptor (beta chain) emerged from a study of CD4 T cells in relation to SARS-CoV-2 and coronaviruses. Overall study context: After less than 11 days of antigen culture, PBMC TCR beta CDR3s were sequenced. Study-level points and caveats: Compared with monoreactive clones, crossreactive clones showed significantly weaker SARS-CoV-2 expansion.

The assay was immunoSEQ multiplex PCR, and TCRdb's table has in-frame clones only and misses some. This table has around 23,000 clones, 70% to 75% appearing once. CD4+ T cells from unexposed donors were obtained before the COVID-19 pandemic (2011-2018). CD4+ T cells were isolated from the cells after around eleven days of culture. Cultures held under 2.5 million PBMCs per well with roughly 10 IU/ml IL-2. J was trimmed by 5 bases and V by 8 bases; bases with no gene match: 4. This CDR3 has 12 residues. Germline lookup yields CDR1 ENHRY and CDR2 SYGVKD. Remarks on this clone: Its antigen is currently unknown.

Sample: CD4+ T cells from PBMCs, cultured in vitro. This sequence joins TRBV10-3 and TRBJ2-7; 9 positions match TRBD1. The sequence derives from a human donor in good health. The CDR3 region is CAIAGQGNEQYF. In DNA form, the CDR3 reads TGTGCCATCGCGGGACAGGGCAACGAGCAGTACTTC.